This T cell receptor (beta chain) is drawn from a study of CD8+CD57+ T cells in acquired aplastic anemia. Study-wide points: Controls and patients did not differ significantly in CD8+ Simpson's diversity.

CDR1 SGHVS and CDR2 FQNEAQ come from the germline V gene. The CDR3 is 13 residues long. Trimming took 7 bases from V and 10 from J; bases not matched to a gene: 12. This clonotype appeared many times. As yet, its antigen is unknown. Template material for TCR beta VDJ and CDR3 profiling consisted of genomic DNA. TCRdb re-called the reads through MiXCR, storing one row per CDR3 protein. The repertoire includes around 170,000 distinct CDR3 sequences, about half of them detected once, and 2.5% to 3.5% sits in the top ten. The TCR comes from a human donor in good health. Sequenced: sorted CD4+, CD8+, or CD8+CD57+ T cells (not recorded which) from PBMCs. The V gene is TRBV7-8, the J gene TRBJ1-1; 7 positions agree with TRBD1. The CDR3 DNA reads as TGTGCCAGCAAAAGGGACAGCCACACCGTAGCTTTCTTT. Its translation is CASKRDSHTVAFF.